This passage covers 16 T cell receptor beta chains from one sample sequenced in a study of Graves' ophthalmopathy and Graves' hyperthyroidism. RNA transcripts served as template for amplifying TCR beta CDR3 sequences. HTBI primers were used in a first-round RT-PCR, which preceded a second-round multiplex PCR. TCRdb passed the multiplex PCR reads through MiXCR, listing each CDR3 protein once. The profile shows around 1.1 million distinct CDR3 sequences, less than 45% of them singletons. The sequenced material came from peripheral blood or thyroid tissue (not recorded which). All receptors derive from an adult man with Graves' hyperthyroidism.

This chain links TRBV5-1 with TRBJ1-6; D might be TRBD1 (6 bases). Germline V gives CDR1 SGHRS, CDR2 YFSETQ. The CDR3 runs 15 residues. V lost 1 base and J lost 8, with 13 bases in between. CDR3 sequence reads: CASSLTGFEDSPLHF. CDR3 DNA sequence: TGCGCCAGCAGCTTGACAGGGTTCGAGGATTCACCCCTCCACTTT.

This clonotype has at least ten counts. The chain uses TRBV9 and TRBJ1-6, with a tentative D call TRBD1 (5 bases). V dropped 4 bases and J dropped 9 bases, with 23 bases sitting between them. This CDR3 contains 17 residues. Germline V lookup: CDR1 SGDLS, CDR2 YYNGEE. This CDR3 is CASSPGALEDLSSPLHF. The CDR3 nucleotides are TGTGCCAGCAGCCCCGGGGCCCTGGAGGATCTAAGTTCACCCCTCCACTTT. The full variable domain, its missing parts supplied by reference TRBV9 and TRBJ1-6, is DSGVTQTPKHLITATGQRVTLRCSPRSGDLSVYWYQQSLDQGLQFLIQYYNGEERAKGNILERFSAQQFPDLHSELNLSSLELGDSALYFCASSPGALEDLSSPLHFGNGTRLTVT.

Concerning this clonotype itself: An end of the junction differs from the germline gene, which may be a read error. This chain uses TRBV7-9 with TRBJ2-5; D is unresolved. The germline CDR1 and CDR2 sequences are SEHNR and FQNEAQ (reference sequence). The CDR3 is 13 residues long. The CDR3 region is CASSQVSEETQYF. For the CDR3, the DNA is TGCGCCAGCAGCCAAGTCTCAGAAGAGACCCAGTACTTC.

This clonotype was seen at least ten times. CDR3 region: CASSVRDRVPLGSEAFF. The CDR3, as DNA: TGTGCCAGCAGCGTCCGGGACAGGGTGCCCCTCGGCTCTGAAGCTTTCTTT. J is TRBJ1-1 and V is TRBV7-8, with 9 bases identical to TRBD1. With V trimmed by 5 bases and J by 6 bases, 16 bases remained unmatched. Germline loops: CDR1 SGHVS, CDR2 FQNEAQ. The length of the CDR3 is 17 residues.

The gene calls are TRBV12-3 or TRBV12-4 and TRBJ2-7; the D is unclear. V was trimmed by 6 bases and J by 4 bases, leaving 16 bases between them. CDR3 length: 14 amino acids. CDR3 sequence: CASSPKYNNYEQYF. For the CDR3, the DNA is TGTGCCAGCAGCCCAAAGTACAACAATTACGAGCAGTACTTC.

The chain has TRBV2 and TRBJ2-3; D is ambiguous. The CDR3 consists of 13 residues. V was shortened by 1 base and J by 4 bases, with 6 bases between the two germline ends. Germline V gene sequence: CDR1 SNHLY, CDR2 FYNNEI. CDR3: CASSEGLPDTQYF. The CDR3 bases are TGTGCCAGCAGTGAAGGGTTGCCAGATACGCAGTATTTT.

This clonotype has at least ten counts. The V and J genes are TRBV10-3 and TRBJ2-2; maybe TRBD1 (6 bases). The CDR3 extends over 14 amino acids. Trimming removed 4 bases at V and 3 bases at J, with 9 bases between. Germline V gene data show CDR1 as ENHRY and CDR2 as SYGVKD. CDR3: CAISGQGYTGELFF. The CDR3 nucleotides are TGTGCCATCAGTGGTCAGGGGTACACCGGGGAGCTGTTTTTT.

This clonotype was recorded at least ten times. CDR3 protein: CASSPRTGDGYTF. DNA for the CDR3: TGCGCCAGCAGCCCCCGGACAGGGGATGGCTACACCTTC. This chain connects TRBV5-1 to TRBJ1-2; TRBD1 matches at 9 bases. CDR3 length: 13 amino acids. The ends lost 4 bases at V and 6 bases at J; junction bases unmatched: 4. Per the germline V gene, CDR1 is SGHRS and CDR2 is YFSETQ.

This sequence joins TRBV10-2 and TRBJ1-4; D gene uncertain. V shed 4 bases and J shed 5 bases, with 8 bases lying between them. The CDR3 has 13 amino acids. The V gene's germline CDR1 is WSHSY and CDR2 SAAADI. The CDR3 protein is CASSVERNEKLFF. The DNA of the CDR3 is TGCGCCAGCAGTGTGGAGAGAAATGAAAAACTGTTTTTT.

This clonotype was observed many times. The chain recombines TRBV28 with TRBJ2-7, with TRBD2 identical over 8 bases. The V gene end was trimmed by 5 bases and the J gene end by 7 bases; junction bases not matched to a gene: 10. The CDR3 is made up of 14 amino acids. Germline V gene data show CDR1 as MDHEN and CDR2 as SYDVKM. CDR3 in amino acids: CASSPIGGAREQYF. The CDR3 DNA follows: TGTGCCAGCAGTCCCATCGGGGGGGCGCGTGAGCAGTACTTC.

The chain carries TRBV9 and TRBJ2-2; TRBD1 matches 8 bases. V trimming: 4 bases; J trimming: 1 base; junction bases outside the gene matches: 12. CDR1 is SGDLS and CDR2 is YYNGEE in the germline V gene. The CDR3 consists of 18 residues. CDR3 bases: TGTGCCAGCAGCCCCGACCCGTCGGGACAGGTGAACACCGGGGAGCTGTTTTTT. Translated, it gives CASSPDPSGQVNTGELFF.

This clonotype was observed many times. The rearrangement uses TRBV5-1 and TRBJ1-1; 7 bases map to TRBD1. V trimming: 2 bases; J trimming: 5 bases; junction bases outside the gene matches: 12. This CDR3 comprises 16 residues. Germline V gene data show CDR1 as SGHRS and CDR2 as YFSETQ. The CDR3 DNA is TGCGCCAGCAGCTTCACCACCGACCCGACAGGGACTGAAGCTTTCTTT. Translated: CASSFTTDPTGTEAFF.

Points on this clonotype: One end of the junction fails to match germline, which may point to a read error. The chain links TRBV10-3 to TRBJ1-4; tentative D call: TRBD1 (6 bases). This CDR3 spans 13 amino acids. Germline lookup yields CDR1 ENHRY and CDR2 SYGVKD. CDR3 residues: CASSYSGAGKLFF. The DNA for the CDR3 is TGTGCCAGCAGTTACTCAGGGGCGGGAAAACTGTTTTTT.

The table lists this clonotype with many counts. The V gene is TRBV29-1, the J gene TRBJ2-2; D ambiguous. Trimming left V 4 bases short and J 7 bases short, with 10 bases between. CDR3 length: 12 amino acids. CDR1 is SQVTM, CDR2 ANQGSEA, per germline. CDR3 coding DNA: TGCAGCGTTGGGCAGGTTGTCGGGGAGCTGTTTTTT. Amino acid sequence: CSVGQVVGELFF.

This clonotype was seen at least ten times. V and J are TRBV7-2 and TRBJ2-5; TRBD2 agrees at 10 bases. The CDR3 is made up of 15 amino acids. After removal of 5 bases from V and 2 bases from J, the junction contained 5 bases not matched to a gene. Looked up from germline, CDR1 is SGHTA and CDR2 is FQGNSA. CDR3 in DNA: TGTGCCAGCAGCACGACTAGCGGGTGGCAAGAGACCCAGTACTTC. Translation: CASSTTSGWQETQYF. Supplemented by reference TRBV7-2 and TRBJ2-5, the full variable domain reads GAGVSQSPSNKVTEKGKDVELRCDPISGHTALYWYRQSLGQGLEFLIYFQGNSAPDKSGLPSDRFSAERTGGSVSTLTIQRTQQEDSAVYLCASSTTSGWQETQYFGPGTRLLVL.

This clonotype has just a few counts. CDR3 sequence (DNA): TGTGCCAGCAGTTACTCTTCGGGGGTTTTCGAGCAGTACTTC. Translated, it gives CASSYSSGVFEQYF. This chain connects TRBV6-5 to TRBJ2-7, with D tentatively TRBD2 (6 bases). The germline V and J ends were trimmed by 0 bases and 6 bases, with 12 bases remaining between them. The CDR3 is 14 residues long. Germline CDR1 and CDR2: MNHEY and SVGAGI.